This T cell receptor (beta chain) is from a study of blood T cells in healthy people across ages. Study-level findings and limits: TCR beta diversity per million T cells fell roughly linearly with age. Long-lived and aged donors differed, with more naive CD4+ cells and higher diversity in the long-lived.

This clonotype was detected only a few times. What it binds is not known. Then a second PCR, running about 6 to 12 cycles, was carried out with a sample-barcoded 5' primer and a J-beta primer mix. Every cDNA molecule bore a tag from a template-switch adaptor containing 12 random nucleotides. Each CDR3 protein is one row after TCRdb ran MiXCR on the 5' RACE reads. The sample lists some 790,000 distinct CDR3 sequences, about 28% occurring once. The V gene's germline CDR1 is SGHAT and CDR2 FQNNGV. The CDR3 covers 13 residues. The V and J ends lost 4 bases and 1 base respectively, with 7 bases between them.

The sample comprised blood. This receptor was obtained from a woman at least 80 years old in good health. The genes are TRBV11-2 and TRBJ1-1; D gene ambiguous. CDR3 nucleotide sequence: TGTGCCAGCAGCTACCAAACGAACACTGAAGCTTTCTTT. Amino acids: CASSYQTNTEAFF. Full variable domain (missing parts from reference TRBV11-2 and TRBJ1-1): EAGVAQSPRYKIIEKRQSVAFWCNPISGHATLYWYQQILGQGPKLLIQFQNNGVVDDSQLPKDRFSAERLKGVDSTLKIQPAKLEDSAVYLCASSYQTNTEAFFGQGTRLTVV.